Following are 19 T cell receptor beta chains from one sample sequenced in a study of cytomegalovirus exposure and HLA in healthy donors. The repertoire was sequenced with immunoSEQ multiplex PCR; TCRdb's copy has only in-frame clones and lacks some. The sample includes roughly 75,000 clones, 85% of them seen just once. Sequencing was carried out using PBMCs. The origin of the receptors is a man aged 30 to 45 in good health and CMV-seronegative.

The rearrangement links TRBV4-3 to TRBJ1-2, with 10 bases aligning to TRBD1. V was pared by 7 bases and J by 1 base, with 12 bases of the junction left unmatched. Germline V gene data show CDR1 as LGHNA and CDR2 as YSLEER. The CDR3 runs 17 residues. The CDR3 loop reads CASTKSTGTGDNYGYTF. The CDR3 DNA reads TGCGCCAGCACTAAATCCACCGGGACAGGGGATAACTATGGCTACACCTTC.

CDR3: CASSKNTGELFF. For the CDR3, the DNA is TGTGCCAGCAGCAAGAACACCGGGGAGCTGTTTTTT. The chain couples TRBV6-5 to TRBJ2-2; no firm D call. Looked up from germline, CDR1 is MNHEY and CDR2 is SVGAGI. This CDR3 has 12 amino acids. Deletions cut 6 bases from V and 1 base from J, with 3 bases between.

This clone was recorded once. This chain joins TRBV15 and TRBJ1-2; 10 nucleotides agree with TRBD1. The CDR3 spans 14 residues. Germline V CDR1 and CDR2: LNHNV, YYDKDF (reference sequence). V shed 2 bases and J 8 bases; nucleotides not matched to a gene: 5. The CDR3 nucleotides are TGTGCCACCAGCAGAAGACAGGGGGCGGAGGGCTACACCTTC. Protein product: CATSRRQGAEGYTF.

In this sample, this clone turned up a few times. V and J are TRBV2 and TRBJ2-7; 8 bases match TRBD2. Germline V CDR1 and CDR2: SNHLY, FYNNEI. This CDR3 contains 15 residues. The trim removed 3 bases at V and 0 bases at J, leaving 4 bases unmatched. As DNA, the CDR3 is TGTGCCAGCAGTGAGGGAAGCGGGAGCTCCTACGAGCAGTACGTC. Its protein is CASSEGSGSSYEQYV.

The V call is TRBV11-3, the J call TRBJ2-2; 10 nucleotides match TRBD1. Germline V gene sequence: CDR1 SGHNT, CDR2 YENEEA. The CDR3 has 18 residues. The ends lost 4 bases at V and 5 bases at J; junction bases unmatched: 13. CDR3 coding DNA: TGTGCCAGCAGCTCCCAGTCCGACAGGGGGCGGGGTACCGGGGAGCTGTTTTTT. Translated: CASSSQSDRGRGTGELFF.

This clone came up once. V and J are TRBV7-2 and TRBJ2-4; TRBD1 agrees at 7 bases. With 5 bases clipped from V and 2 bases from J, the junction kept 9 bases outside the gene matches. The CDR3 has 16 amino acids. Germline V gene data show CDR1 as SGHTA and CDR2 as FQGNSA. In DNA form, the CDR3 reads TGTGCCAGCAGCCCCGACAGGGTAGAGTCCAAAAACATTCAGTACTTC. Protein product: CASSPDRVESKNIQYF.

This clone was observed once. J is TRBJ1-2 and V is TRBV28, with 8 bases aligning to TRBD1. Germline V gene sequence: CDR1 MDHEN, CDR2 SYDVKM. V dropped 2 bases and J dropped 8; count of bases not matched to a gene: 4. The CDR3 has 13 amino acids. As DNA, the CDR3 is TGTGCCAGCAGTTTACAGGGGGCAAGGGGCTACACCTTC. Its protein is CASSLQGARGYTF.

This chain uses TRBV30 with TRBJ2-5, with D possibly matching TRBD1 (6 bases). The V end lost 2 bases, the J end lost 5 bases, and 18 bases lay between the germline ends. The V gene's germline CDR1 is GTSNPN and CDR2 SVGIG (reference sequence). CDR3 length: 15 amino acids. CDR3 residues: CAWSRGTGWFETQYF. In DNA, the CDR3 is TGTGCCTGGAGTCGGGGAACAGGGTGGTTTGAGACCCAGTACTTC.

This sequence joins TRBV4-1 and TRBJ2-1; D unclear. V lost 6 bases to trimming and J lost 6 bases, with 9 bases between them. Germline V gene lookup returns CDR1 MGHRA and CDR2 YSYEKL. CDR3 size: 12 residues. The CDR3 protein is CASSPDFNEQFF. Written as DNA, the CDR3 is TGCGCCAGCAGTCCCGACTTCAATGAGCAGTTCTTC.

V and J are TRBV5-4 and TRBJ2-7; D perhaps matches TRBD2 (5 bases). The CDR3 is 16 amino acids. Between the trimmed V and J ends, which lost 0 bases and 6 bases, there was a span of 19 bases. Germline loops: CDR1 SGHNT, CDR2 YYREEE (reference sequence). CDR3 bases: TGTGCCAGCAGCTTGGAGAGGGTCTCGTGGAACTCCGAGCAGTACTTC. As protein: CASSLERVSWNSEQYF.

The chain carries TRBV5-4 and TRBJ1-2; the D gene is possibly TRBD1 (5 bases). The CDR3 runs 15 residues. CDR1 and CDR2 from the germline V gene are SGHNT and YYREEE (reference sequence). V lost 4 bases to trimming and J lost 0 bases, with 13 bases between them. The CDR3 DNA follows: TGTGCCAGCAGCCCGACTGGGGGGACTAACTATGGCTACACCTTC. It yields the protein CASSPTGGTNYGYTF. Supplemented by reference TRBV5-4 and TRBJ1-2, the full variable domain reads ETGVTQSPTHLIKTRGQQVTLRCSSQSGHNTVSWYQQALGQGPQFIFQYYREEENGRGNFPPRFSGLQFPNYSSELNVNALELDDSALYLCASSPTGGTNYGYTFGSGTRLTVV.

Sample share makes this clone medium-sized. CDR3 loop: CASSLPIRGGTEAFF. The CDR3, as DNA: TGTGCCAGCAGCTTACCTATCCGGGGAGGCACTGAAGCTTTCTTT. This sequence joins TRBV7-2 and TRBJ1-1; D is undetermined. Deletions cut 2 bases from V and 4 bases from J, with 14 bases between. CDR1 is SGHTA and CDR2 is FQGNSA in the germline V gene. There are 15 residues in the CDR3.

Points on this clone: Sequence at one end of the junction differs from germline and may be a read error. The V and J genes are TRBV7-7 and TRBJ2-3; D uncertain. CDR1 is SSHAT, CDR2 FNYEAQ, per germline (reference sequence). The CDR3 has 13 amino acids. The CDR3 protein is CASSSTSTDTQYF. The CDR3, as DNA: TGTGCTAGCAGCTCCACTAGCACAGATACGCAGTATTTT.

The chain has TRBV19 and TRBJ2-1; 7 bases align to TRBD1. V lost 5 bases, J lost 0 bases, and 7 bases stayed unmatched. The V gene's germline CDR1 is LNHDA and CDR2 SQIVND (reference sequence). CDR3 size: 16 residues. The CDR3 reads CASSAQTGSSYNEQFF. The CDR3, as DNA: TGTGCCAGTAGTGCCCAGACAGGGAGCTCCTACAATGAGCAGTTCTTC. The entire variable domain, with the rest obtained from reference TRBV19 and TRBJ2-1, is as follows: DGGITQSPKYLFRKEGQNVTLSCEQNLNHDAMYWYRQDPGQGLRLIYYSQIVNDFQKGDIAEGYSVSREKKESFPLTVTSAQKNPTAFYLCASSAQTGSSYNEQFFGPGTRLTVL.

The V and J genes are TRBV7-2 and TRBJ1-3; no definite D call. V was trimmed by 2 bases and J by 3 bases, leaving 5 bases between them. This CDR3 region has 13 residues. Germline values: CDR1 SGHTA, CDR2 FQGNSA. CDR3 nucleotides: TGTGCCAGCAGCTTATCATTTGGAAACACCATATATTTT. This encodes CASSLSFGNTIYF.

The CDR3 here is CASKPRTGDTDTQYF. The CDR3 region has the DNA TGTGCCAGCAAGCCGAGGACAGGGGACACAGATACGCAGTATTTT. The rearrangement joins TRBV2 to TRBJ2-3, with TRBD1 identical over 9 bases. V lost 7 bases to trimming and J lost 2 bases; unmatched junction nucleotides: 7. Germline V gene sequence: CDR1 SNHLY, CDR2 FYNNEI. The CDR3 contains 15 residues. Using reference TRBV2 and TRBJ2-3 for the parts outside the CDR3, the full variable domain is EPEVTQTPSHQVTQMGQEVILRCVPISNHLYFYWYRQILGQKVEFLVSFYNNEISEKSEIFDDQFSVERPDGSNFTLKIRSTKLEDSAMYFCASKPRTGDTDTQYFGPGTRLTVL.

This chain joins TRBV7-9 and TRBJ2-1; 9 bases are shared with TRBD2. V shed 2 bases, J shed 2 bases, and the junction held 4 bases outside the gene matches. This CDR3 comprises 16 residues. Germline V lookup: CDR1 SEHNR, CDR2 FQNEAQ (reference sequence). This CDR3 reads CASSLKRGATYNEQFF. CDR3 bases: TGTGCCAGCAGCTTAAAGCGGGGGGCCACCTACAATGAGCAGTTCTTC.

The chain uses TRBV30 and TRBJ2-6, with D hard to call. This CDR3 spans 13 amino acids. Germline V gives CDR1 GTSNPN, CDR2 SVGIG (reference sequence). V was cut by 0 bases and J by 4 bases, with 4 bases left in between. CDR3 in amino acids: CAWSVQGANVLTF. As DNA, the CDR3 is TGTGCCTGGAGTGTACAGGGGGCCAACGTCCTGACTTTC. The variable domain in full, completed from reference TRBV30 and TRBJ2-6, reads SQTIHQWPATLVQPVGSPLSLECTVEGTSNPNLYWYRQAAGRGLQLLFYSVGIGQISSEVPQNLSASRPQDRQFILSSKKLLLSDSGFYLCAWSVQGANVLTFGAGSRLTVL.

The CDR3 bases are TGCGCCAGTAAGACAGGGGACGAGCAGTTCTTC. Protein: CASKTGDEQFF. The rearrangement links TRBV5-1 to TRBJ2-1; TRBD1 agrees at 8 bases. Germline V gene sequence: CDR1 SGHRS, CDR2 YFSETQ. J gave up 10 bases and V 8 bases, and 5 bases lay outside the gene matches. The CDR3 consists of 11 residues.